This T cell receptor beta chain was sequenced for a study of tumor and adjacent non-tumor tissue in lung cancer. On the study more broadly: Samples averaged roughly 4.3 million productive TCRbeta reads each.

This sample's RNA came from whole unsorted tissue. Chemotherapy-naive patients with new lung cancer underwent thoracic surgery in China, August–November 2014. From germline, CDR1 is MNHNY and CDR2 SVGAGI (reference sequence). This CDR3 contains 13 residues. Trimming took off 0 bases at V and 6 bases at J, with 8 bases between the two ends. Overall study results and limits: Tumor tissue had significantly higher TCR diversity than normal lung. Tumor repertoires had a smaller top 100 clone share than normal lung.

This clonotype showed up just once. Its antigen is unknown. The library came from three nested PCR rounds adapted from ARM-PCR protocols. MiXCR, applied by TCRdb to the multiplex PCR reads, yields one record per CDR3 protein. This sample carries approximately 68,000 distinct CDR3 sequences, approximately 73% of them seen once, and the ten largest clones take roughly 27%. This rearrangement joins TRBV6-6 to TRBJ1-1; D gene ambiguous. The receptor was derived from a man aged 60-69 years with non-small cell lung cancer. The specimen sequenced was lung tumor tissue. DNA for the CDR3: TGTGCCAGCAGTTACTCGGGTAACTCTGAAGCTTTCTTT. Protein sequence: CASSYSGNSEAFF.